This passage covers 4 T cell receptor beta chains from one sample sequenced in a study of T cell responses to AZD1222 COVID-19 vaccine. Assay: immunoSEQ multiplex PCR; the TCRdb copy retains only in-frame clones and omits some. This sample has about 120,000 clones, with about 90% found just once. The specimen comprised peripheral blood, sampled on day 0 of MenACWY control vaccination. The receptors stem from an adult in good health.

The gene calls are TRBV27 and TRBJ2-7; a possible D gene is TRBD2 (5 bases). The V end lost 3 bases, the J end lost 2 bases, and 8 bases lay between the germline ends. CDR1 MNHEY and CDR2 SMNVEV come from the germline V gene (reference sequence). CDR3 length equals 13 residues. The CDR3 nucleotides are TGTGCCAGCAGTTTTGGACTGGCCTACGAGCAGTACTTC. It specifies CASSFGLAYEQYF.

A single count supports this clone. The chain couples TRBV6-2 or TRBV6-3 to TRBJ1-5; the D is unclear. CDR3 length equals 11 residues. Germline assignment: CDR1 MNHEY and CDR2 SVGEGT. V lost 5 bases and J lost 13, with 12 bases in between. This chain's CDR3 is CASSPGPVQHF. The CDR3 DNA reads as TGTGCCAGCAGTCCGGGCCCTGTGCAGCATTTT.

The chain is built from TRBV10-3 and TRBJ2-7; the D is unclear. CDR1 is ENHRY, CDR2 SYGVKD, per germline. The V end lost 0 bases, the J end lost 3 bases, and 18 bases lay between the germline ends. The length of the CDR3 is 17 residues. CDR3 loop: CAISESGRLYTNYEQYF. The CDR3 DNA reads TGTGCCATCAGTGAGTCAGGTAGGCTCTATACCAACTACGAGCAGTACTTC.

The gene calls are TRBV2 and TRBJ1-2; TRBD1 is a possible D gene (6 bases). V was clipped by 2 bases and J by 4 bases, with 20 bases between them. Germline assignment: CDR1 SNHLY and CDR2 FYNNEI. This CDR3 spans 17 amino acids. The CDR3 DNA reads TGTGCCAGCAGTGAACGGGGGGCAGGTCGCGGGACCTATGGCTACACCTTC. Translated, it gives CASSERGAGRGTYGYTF.